These 2 T cell receptor beta chains share one sample of origin, sequenced in a study of human T cells and chemical hapten exposure. TCRdb reanalysed the RACE reads using MiXCR and keeps one entry per CDR3 protein. Of tens of thousands of distinct CDR3 sequences in the sample, 14% were seen once. The time point was: pre-sensitization, week 0. Treatment noted: therapeutic diphenylcyclopropenone sensitization with weekly scalp DPC. The material sequenced was whole blood, taken in connection with sensitization to the hapten diphenylcyclopropenone (DPC). The receptor source for this set is a woman aged 45-65 years with alopecia areata. Some clones in this sample may be carry-over from other donors' samples.

The V call is TRBV18, the J call TRBJ2-7; 8 bases are a match to TRBD2. The CDR3 contains 15 residues. Losses at the gene ends were 2 bases for V and 3 bases for J; bases not matched to a gene: 6. The germline V gene encodes CDR1 KGHSH and CDR2 LQKENI. The CDR3 is CASSPAGGADYEQYF. DNA for the CDR3: TGTGCCAGCTCACCAGCCGGGGGGGCGGACTACGAGCAGTACTTC.

This clonotype was recorded a few times. The chain links TRBV25-1 to TRBJ2-3, with D perhaps assigned TRBD1 or TRBD2 (6 bases each). The length of the CDR3 is 15 residues. V shed 5 bases and J shed 2 bases, with 14 bases lying between them. The germline gives CDR1 MGHDK, CDR2 SYGVNS. In nucleotides, the CDR3 is TGTGCCAGCAGTAACCAGGGGAGGAACACAGATACGCAGTATTTT. It yields the protein CASSNQGRNTDTQYF.